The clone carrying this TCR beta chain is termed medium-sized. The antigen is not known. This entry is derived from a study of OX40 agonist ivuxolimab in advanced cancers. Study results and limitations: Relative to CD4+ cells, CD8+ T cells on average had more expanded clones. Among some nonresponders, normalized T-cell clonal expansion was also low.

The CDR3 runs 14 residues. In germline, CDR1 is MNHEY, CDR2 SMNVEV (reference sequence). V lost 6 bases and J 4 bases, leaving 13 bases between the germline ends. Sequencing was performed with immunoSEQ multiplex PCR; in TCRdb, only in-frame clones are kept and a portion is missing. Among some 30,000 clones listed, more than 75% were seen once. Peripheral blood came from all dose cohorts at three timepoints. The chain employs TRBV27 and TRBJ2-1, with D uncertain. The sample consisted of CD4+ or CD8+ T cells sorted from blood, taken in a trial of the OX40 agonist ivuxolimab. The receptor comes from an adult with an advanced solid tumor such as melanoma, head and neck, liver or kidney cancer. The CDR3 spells CASRFQSFYNEQFF. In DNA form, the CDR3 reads TGTGCCAGCAGATTTCAGTCTTTTTACAATGAGCAGTTCTTC.